The clone carrying this T cell receptor beta chain was observed a few times. Antigen specificity is unknown. This record comes from a study of CD8 T cells in ankylosing spondylitis. TCRdb reprocessed the 5' RACE reads with MiXCR, giving one entry per CDR3 protein. The sample includes some 130,000 distinct CDR3 sequences, roughly an eighth of them seen just once. V was cut by 4 bases and J by 1 base, with 10 bases left in between. CDR3 length equals 15 residues. Study-wide results and limits: Ankylosing spondylitis blood appeared to be characterized by a TCR beta motif of eight highly homologous variants.

The origin of this receptor is a female donor with ankylosing spondylitis or in good health (not recorded which). This chain connects TRBV12-3 or TRBV12-4 to TRBJ2-2, with D possibly TRBD2 on 5 matching bases. The specimen sequenced was blood, either unsorted or a sorted T cell fraction (not recorded which). The CDR3, as DNA: TGTGCCAGCAGTTCGGACTCCCAGAACACCGGGGAGCTGTTTTTT. Encoded protein: CASSSDSQNTGELFF.